These T cell receptor beta chains were read from a single sample in a study of T cell responses to AZD1222 COVID-19 vaccine. Generated by immunoSEQ multiplex PCR, the TCRdb table keeps only in-frame clones and is missing some. The sample has roughly 130,000 clones; about 86% are singletons. This material consisted of peripheral blood, taken on day 0 of AZD1222 vaccination. All receptors derive from an adult in good health. Each CDR3 is given with its conserved first and last residue. Rows give clone size only sometimes, using once, few, many, or a class for an expanded clone.

J	size	V	CDR3
TRBJ1-3	-	TRBV7-8	CASTVGPGNTIYF
TRBJ1-2	-	TRBV30	CAWSEGTGASRYGYTF
TRBJ2-1	once	TRBV13	CASSLQGRGYNEQFF
TRBJ1-2	once	TRBV27	CASSPGVGSNYGYTF
TRBJ2-2	-	TRBV5-1	CASSLDRGNTGELFF
TRBJ1-1	-	TRBV5-4	CASSLRGSTEAFF
TRBJ1-1	-	TRBV11-2	CASSRFAMANTEAFF
TRBJ1-2	-	TRBV7-9	CASSQSSGGYGYTF
TRBJ2-7	few	TRBV20-1	CSGPSGNEQYF
TRBJ2-2	-	TRBV9	CASSVGRIGNTGELFF
TRBJ1-2	-	TRBV19	CASASHYGYTF
TRBJ1-2	-	TRBV5-1	CASRAVTTNYGYTF
TRBJ1-5	few	TRBV28	CASRNGGRGQPQHF
TRBJ2-1	-	TRBV30	CAWSVGVGGEQFF
TRBJ2-2	-	TRBV4-1	CASSQVTGRHTGELFF
TRBJ1-5	once	TRBV14	CASSQAPGARVNQPQHF
TRBJ2-7	few	TRBV28	CASKVTGTYEQYF
TRBJ1-2	-	TRBV7-8	CASSVHRAGNYGYTF
TRBJ2-1	-	TRBV3-1/TRBV3-2	CASSQRESHYNEQFF
TRBJ2-2	-	TRBV19	CASSSGQGAGTGELFF
TRBJ1-4	few	TRBV19	CASRKGARDEKLFF